These 25 T cell receptor beta chains originate from one sample sequenced in a study of beta chain features in type 1 diabetes. These receptors lack a known antigen. Findings and limits, study-wide: In all four CD4+ subsets, TCRB CDR3 length was significantly, moderately reduced in type 1 diabetes.

Every bit of the isolated RNA underwent reverse transcription, so sequencing read expressed TCRB transcripts. The table came from immunoSEQ multiplex PCR; TCRdb's copy has only in-frame clones and leaves some out. This sample carries about 650,000 clones, approximately 13% of them seen once, and the ten largest clones take 0.09% to 0.15%. Sequencing was carried out using naive CD4+ T cells from blood. These TCRs come from a man aged 25 to 40 with type 1 diabetes.

This clone has only a few counts. The V call is TRBV13, the J call TRBJ2-3; the match to TRBD1 covers 7 bases. The CDR3 length is 13 residues. Germline CDR1 and CDR2: PRHDT and FYEKMQ (reference sequence). V lost 1 base and J lost 14; bases outside the gene matches: 9. The CDR3 reads CASSLDLTGVWYF. The CDR3 nucleotides are TGTGCCAGCAGCTTAGACCTAACAGGGGTCTGGTATTTT.

The chain employs TRBV11-2 and TRBJ2-3, with a possible D match to TRBD2 (7 bases). The germline V gene has CDR1 SGHAT and CDR2 FQNNGV. The CDR3 sequence is 17 residues long. V was cut by 4 bases and J by 0 bases, with 17 bases left in between. CDR3 residues: CASSSYREGSSTDTQYF. The DNA of the CDR3 is TGTGCCAGCAGCTCCTACAGGGAGGGATCTAGCACAGATACGCAGTATTTT.

This rearrangement joins TRBV30 to TRBJ2-5; 7 bases line up with TRBD2. The germline gives CDR1 GTSNPN, CDR2 SVGIG (reference sequence). Trimming cost V 2 bases and J 5 bases; bases outside gene matches: 8. This CDR3 is 14 amino acids long. The CDR3 sequence is CAWSQLASGETQYF. The CDR3 bases are TGTGCCTGGAGTCAACTAGCGTCCGGGGAGACCCAGTACTTC.

This sequence joins TRBV7-9 and TRBJ1-4; D is unclear. This CDR3 comprises 14 residues. Trimming took off 6 bases at V and 4 bases at J, with 12 bases between the two ends. The germline gives CDR1 SEHNR, CDR2 FQNEAQ (reference sequence). The DNA of the CDR3 is TGTGCCAGCAGTCGTGACGGATATAATGAAAAACTGTTTTTT. It translates to CASSRDGYNEKLFF.

This rearrangement joins TRBV19 to TRBJ1-2; possible D gene TRBD1, 6 bases. CDR1 is LNHDA, CDR2 SQIVND, per germline (reference sequence). Trimming cost V 5 bases and J 0 bases, with 13 bases left between them. The CDR3 contains 15 residues. The CDR3: CASSGIGQSNYGYTF. In DNA, the CDR3 is TGTGCCAGTAGTGGGATCGGACAGTCTAACTATGGCTACACCTTC. The entire variable domain, with the rest obtained from reference TRBV19 and TRBJ1-2, is as follows: DGGITQSPKYLFRKEGQNVTLSCEQNLNHDAMYWYRQDPGQGLRLIYYSQIVNDFQKGDIAEGYSVSREKKESFPLTVTSAQKNPTAFYLCASSGIGQSNYGYTFGSGTRLTVV.

The sample holds a few counts of this clone. The chain recombines TRBV5-6 with TRBJ1-1, with 8 bases lining up with TRBD1. Germline V gene data show CDR1 as SGHDT and CDR2 as YYEEEE. With 0 bases clipped from V and 6 bases from J, the junction kept 7 bases outside the gene matches. This CDR3 has 15 residues. The CDR3 DNA follows: TGTGCCAGCAGCTTGGTGACAGGGGCGTTGGCTGAAGCTTTCTTT. Protein product: CASSLVTGALAEAFF.

This clone occurred a few times. The CDR3: CASSLGQRPQETQYF. The CDR3 bases are TGTGCCAGCAGCTTAGGACAGCGTCCGCAAGAGACCCAGTACTTC. The V and J genes are TRBV6-6 and TRBJ2-5, with a tentative D call TRBD1 (6 bases). CDR1 and CDR2 from the germline V gene are MNHNY and SVGAGI (reference sequence). The CDR3 is made up of 15 amino acids. V lost 6 bases and J 2 bases, leaving 16 bases between the germline ends.

The sample holds a few counts of this clone. The rearrangement uses TRBV29-1 and TRBJ2-3, with 8 bases identical to TRBD1. J gave up 3 bases and V 4 bases, and 3 bases lay outside the gene matches. The CDR3 spans 13 residues. Germline V lookup: CDR1 SQVTM, CDR2 ANQGSEA. The CDR3 DNA sequence: TGCAGCGTTGGACAGGGGTTTACAGATACGCAGTATTTT. It codes for CSVGQGFTDTQYF.

This clone came up a few times. V gene TRBV2 combines with J gene TRBJ2-2, with D perhaps TRBD2 (5 bases). V was clipped by 4 bases and J by 5 bases, with 11 bases between them. The CDR3 sequence is 14 residues long. The V gene's germline CDR1 is SNHLY and CDR2 FYNNEI. CDR3 DNA: TGTGCCAGCAGTGTTGAGACGGGGACCGGGGAGCTGTTTTTT. Its translation: CASSVETGTGELFF.

The chain recombines TRBV7-9 with TRBJ1-1; D gene uncertain. V lost 6 bases and J 4 bases, leaving 3 bases between the germline ends. CDR1 and CDR2 from the germline V gene are SEHNR and FQNEAQ (reference sequence). The CDR3 runs 10 residues. The CDR3 DNA sequence: TGTGCCAGCAGTGGCACTGAAGCTTTCTTT. This sequence encodes CASSGTEAFF.

The chain couples TRBV4-3 to TRBJ2-1, with TRBD2 matching over 8 bases. Germline CDR1 LGHNA, CDR2 YSLEER. This CDR3 has 16 residues. The V gene end was trimmed by 4 bases and the J gene end by 6 bases; junction bases not matched to a gene: 11. The CDR3 region has the DNA TGCGCCAGCAGCCCCGCGGGTAGCGGGGAAGGCAATGAGCAGTTCTTC. Residues: CASSPAGSGEGNEQFF.

In its sample, this clone was seen a few times. V gene TRBV4-3 combines with J gene TRBJ1-4; no reliable D call. This CDR3 spans 13 amino acids. Between the trimmed V and J ends, which lost 8 bases and 7 bases, there was a span of 14 bases. Per germline, CDR1 LGHNA and CDR2 YSLEER. The CDR3 region has the DNA TGCGCCAGCGGGAGGGAAGGGTTTGAAAAACTGTTTTTT. As protein: CASGREGFEKLFF.

This chain links TRBV6-5 with TRBJ2-5, with D hard to call. This CDR3 has 12 amino acids. CDR1 and CDR2 (germline): MNHEY, SVGAGI. The V and J ends lost 0 bases and 5 bases respectively, with 4 bases between them. The CDR3 DNA follows: TGTGCCAGCAGTTACTCGGCGGAGACCCAGTACTTC. Its translation: CASSYSAETQYF.

This clone has more than one count but fewer than ten. The V and J genes are TRBV7-9 and TRBJ2-6; perhaps TRBD1 as D (6 bases). V gave up 3 bases and J gave up 0 bases, with 9 bases separating them. This CDR3 region has 16 residues. CDR1 and CDR2 from the germline V gene are SEHNR and FQNEAQ (reference sequence). The CDR3 region is CASSLDSHSGANVLTF. CDR3 sequence (DNA): TGTGCCAGCAGCTTGGACAGTCACTCTGGGGCCAACGTCCTGACTTTC.

V and J are TRBV6-1 and TRBJ1-6, with 9 bases identical to TRBD1. V was clipped by 7 bases and J by 10 bases; unmatched bases: 8. The CDR3 covers 14 residues. Germline V gene sequence: CDR1 MNHNS, CDR2 SASEGT. CDR3 sequence reads: CASTRDRVNSPLHF. The CDR3 DNA reads as TGTGCCAGCACCCGGGACAGGGTGAACTCACCCCTCCACTTT.

The CDR3 sequence is CATSSSVLAGGSVSSYNEQFF. CDR3 nucleotides: TGTGCCACCAGCAGTTCTGTCCTAGCGGGGGGCTCGGTGAGCTCCTACAATGAGCAGTTCTTC. The V call is TRBV15, the J call TRBJ2-1; 11 bases fit TRBD2. V lost 3 bases to trimming and J lost 0 bases; unmatched junction nucleotides: 16. Germline V gene lookup returns CDR1 LNHNV and CDR2 YYDKDF (reference sequence). This CDR3 contains 21 residues.

Only a few counts were recorded for this clone. The genes are TRBV4-3 and TRBJ2-7; D is uncertain. From germline, CDR1 is LGHNA and CDR2 YSLEER. V shed 0 bases and J shed 4 bases, with 13 bases lying between them. This CDR3 region has 15 residues. The CDR3 coding sequence is TGCGCCAGCAGCCAAGACTTGTTATTGCGGTACGAGCAGTACTTC. Protein: CASSQDLLLRYEQYF.

Note on this clone: A read error may account for a junction end that differs from germline. This chain uses TRBV9 with TRBJ1-1; 7 bases align to TRBD1. The CDR3 length is 11 residues. The germline CDR1 and CDR2 sequences are SGDLS and YYNGEE. CDR3 protein: CASSEPGQRVF. The CDR3 DNA sequence: TGTGCCAGCAGCGAGCCGGGACAGAGAGTCTTT.

This clone was recorded a few times. The chain uses TRBV29-1 and TRBJ2-1; no reliable D call. This CDR3 is 10 amino acids long. Germline V gives CDR1 SQVTM, CDR2 ANQGSEA. The ends were cut back, 7 bases at V and 10 bases at J, with 11 bases in the middle. DNA of the CDR3: TGCAGCGATTCCACAGCCGAGCAGTTCTTC. Encoded protein: CSDSTAEQFF.

The chain carries TRBV2 and TRBJ2-7; unclear D gene. In germline, CDR1 is SNHLY, CDR2 FYNNEI. Trimming stripped 4 bases from V and 3 bases from J, with 7 bases between. The CDR3 totals 12 residues. The CDR3 here is CASSVQNYEQYF. For the CDR3, the DNA is TGTGCCAGCAGTGTTCAGAACTACGAGCAGTACTTC. The whole variable domain, filled in from reference TRBV2 and TRBJ2-7, reads EPEVTQTPSHQVTQMGQEVILRCVPISNHLYFYWYRQILGQKVEFLVSFYNNEISEKSEIFDDQFSVERPDGSNFTLKIRSTKLEDSAMYFCASSVQNYEQYFGPGTRLTVT.

This sequence joins TRBV5-4 and TRBJ2-1; D is undetermined. This CDR3 spans 13 amino acids. With 1 base removed from V and 5 bases from J, the gap between germline ends came to 7 bases. The germline V gene has CDR1 SGHNT and CDR2 YYREEE (reference sequence). CDR3 bases: TGTGCCAGCAGCTTGTGGAACGACAATGAGCAGTTCTTC. Translation gives CASSLWNDNEQFF. Full variable domain (remainder filled in from reference TRBV5-4 and TRBJ2-1): ETGVTQSPTHLIKTRGQQVTLRCSSQSGHNTVSWYQQALGQGPQFIFQYYREEENGRGNFPPRFSGLQFPNYSSELNVNALELDDSALYLCASSLWNDNEQFFGPGTRLTVL.

The chain has TRBV29-1 and TRBJ2-1, with D tentatively TRBD2 (6 bases). V lost 6 bases and J 4 bases, leaving 10 bases between the germline ends. Per the germline V gene, CDR1 is SQVTM and CDR2 is ANQGSEA. The CDR3 covers 12 residues. CDR3 region: CSVGGVYNEQFF. The CDR3 nucleotides read TGCAGCGTCGGAGGGGTTTACAATGAGCAGTTCTTC.

V usage is TRBV18 and J usage is TRBJ2-4; D gene ambiguous. Trimming shortened V by 4 bases and J by 8 bases, and 12 bases separated the two germline ends. The CDR3 has 13 residues. CDR1 and CDR2 (germline): KGHSH, LQKENI. The CDR3 sequence: CASSRHPRDIQYF. CDR3 in DNA: TGTGCCAGCTCACGCCACCCTCGGGACATTCAGTACTTC.

The chain carries TRBV7-2 and TRBJ2-1; D may be TRBD1 or TRBD2 (6 bases each). In germline, CDR1 is SGHTA, CDR2 FQGNSA. V gave up 3 bases and J gave up 6 bases, with 15 bases separating them. This CDR3 has 15 amino acids. DNA for the CDR3: TGTGCCAGCAGCTTGCACAGGGACTTAGGCAATGAGCAGTTCTTC. Amino acids: CASSLHRDLGNEQFF.

The CDR3: CASSLTGLGYGYTF. Written as DNA, the CDR3 is TGCGCCAGCAGCCTTACAGGCCTCGGCTATGGCTACACCTTC. The chain joins TRBV4-3 to TRBJ1-2, with D perhaps matching TRBD1 (5 bases). CDR3 size: 14 residues. Trimming cost V 4 bases and J 4 bases, with 13 bases left between them. The germline V gene encodes CDR1 LGHNA and CDR2 YSLEER.